This is a list of T cell receptor beta chains from one sample in a study of CD8 T cells in ankylosing spondylitis. MiXCR, run by TCRdb on the 5' RACE reads, gives a single entry per CDR3 protein. The sample has fewer than 350,000 distinct CDR3 sequences, around 10% seen once. Specimen: blood, either unsorted or a sorted T cell fraction (not recorded which). These receptors came from a female donor with ankylosing spondylitis or in good health (not recorded which). Both conserved end residues are part of each CDR3. D genes are given only for firm matches. Only part of the rows carry a size: once, few, many, or a class if the clone is expanded.

TRBV5-1	many	TRBJ1-6	TRBD1	TGCGCCAGCAGCTTGAACAGGGGAATTGAGAATTCACCCCTCCACTTT	CASSLNRGIENSPLHF
TRBV29-1	many	TRBJ2-7	NA	TGCAGCGTTGATGGGGGGGCCCACGAGCAGTACTTC	CSVDGGAHEQYF
TRBV5-1	many	TRBJ1-5	NA	TGCGCCAGCAGTTCGCGGGCAGGAGGTCAGCCCCAGCATTTT	CASSSRAGGQPQHF
TRBV20-1	few	TRBJ2-7	TRBD2	TGCAGTGCCCCGGCTCGGGGCGGCGGGGGTAGCCCAAACTACGAGCAGTACTTC	CSAPARGGGGSPNYEQYF
TRBV28	many	TRBJ1-4	NA	TGTGCCAGCACTAGCGACCCGAATGAAAAACTGTTTTTT	CASTSDPNEKLFF
TRBV4-1	few	TRBJ2-2	NA	TGCGCCAGCAGCCAAGAAGAAAGAGGGGTCACCGGGGAGCTGTTTTTT	CASSQEERGVTGELFF
TRBV28	many	TRBJ2-3	NA	TGTGCCAGCAGCGACGAAGATACGCAGTATTTT	CASSDEDTQYF
TRBV9	many	TRBJ2-2	NA	TGTGCCAGCAGCGGGCAGACGACCGGGGAGCTGTTTTTT	CASSGQTTGELFF
TRBV28	many	TRBJ2-5	TRBD1	TGTGCCAGCGAACGCGGGACAGGGATCCAAGAGACCCAGTACTTC	CASERGTGIQETQYF
TRBV20-1	many	TRBJ2-3	NA	TGCAGTGCAAATCGCTTCTCTAGCACAGATACGCAGTATTTT	CSANRFSSTDTQYF
TRBV5-1	many	TRBJ2-7	NA	TGCGCCAGCAGCTTGCTCCGGGTTGACGAGCAGTACTTC	CASSLLRVDEQYF
TRBV7-2	few	TRBJ2-4	TRBD1	TGTGCCAGCAGCGGGCGGACAGGAGCCAAAAACATTCAGTACTTC	CASSGRTGAKNIQYF
TRBV20-1	once	TRBJ2-1	TRBD1	TGCAGTGCGCGACAGGGACCGTCCTACAATGAGCAGTTCTTC	CSARQGPSYNEQFF
TRBV7-8	NA	TRBJ2-5	TRBD2	TGTGCCAGCAGCTTGGGGGGGGTGGAGACCCAGTACTTC	CASSLGGVETQYF
TRBV20-1	many	TRBJ2-4	TRBD2	TGCAGTGCTAGAGATCTAGCGGGGGGCATCAAAAACATTCAGTACTTC	CSARDLAGGIKNIQYF
TRBV6-1	NA	TRBJ2-1	TRBD2	TGTGCCAGCACTAGGGCGGGAGTTCTAAATGAGCAGTTCTTC	CASTRAGVLNEQFF
TRBV20-1	NA	TRBJ1-1	NA	TGCAGTGCCAAGGGGTGGGACACTGAAGCTTTCTTT	CSAKGWDTEAFF
TRBV13	many	TRBJ1-5	NA	TGTGCCAGCAGCTTGGGAGCTAGCAATCAGCCCCAGCATTTT	CASSLGASNQPQHF
TRBV18	many	TRBJ2-7	NA	TGTGCCAGCTCACTGTCAGATGACGAGCAGTACTTC	CASSLSDDEQYF
TRBV27	NA	TRBJ2-3	NA	TGTGCCAGCAGTCCTCAAGTAAGCGGGCCTAGCACAGATACGCAGTATTTT	CASSPQVSGPSTDTQYF
TRBV20-1	few	TRBJ2-2	TRBD2	TGCAGTGCGCTTGGGACTAGCGGCACCGGGGAGCTGTTTTTT	CSALGTSGTGELFF
TRBV28	few	TRBJ2-1	NA	TGTGCCAGCAGCCGGGGTCGCGATGAGCAGTTCTTC	CASSRGRDEQFF
TRBV5-5	NA	TRBJ2-5	NA	TGTGCCAGCAGCTACTTGGCGGGACAGAGCCAAGAGACCCAGTACTTC	CASSYLAGQSQETQYF
TRBV5-6	NA	TRBJ1-2	NA	TGTGCCAGCAGCTTGTTCAGGGGAGGTTATGGCTACACCTTC	CASSLFRGGYGYTF
TRBV7-2	NA	TRBJ2-7	NA	TGTGCCAGCAGCTTAGATAGCGGAGCTACCTACGAGCAGTACTTC	CASSLDSGATYEQYF
TRBV5-6	NA	TRBJ2-5	TRBD2	TGTGCCAGCAGCTTGGACATTAGCGGGGGAGGGACCCAGTACTTC	CASSLDISGGGTQYF
TRBV7-2	NA	TRBJ1-2	NA	TGTGCCAGCAGCGCCGGGACACAGACGGGTGGCTACACCTTC	CASSAGTQTGGYTF
TRBV20-1	NA	TRBJ2-7	NA	TGCAGTGCTAGGGGGGCCAGGGAGTACGAGCAGTACTTC	CSARGAREYEQYF
TRBV7-9	NA	TRBJ2-7	TRBD2	TGTGCCAGCAGCCGGCGGGGGACGGCATACGAGCAGTACTTC	CASSRRGTAYEQYF
TRBV7-7	NA	TRBJ2-7	TRBD1	TGTGCCAGCAGCACGAACGACAGGGGTACGGAGGAGCAGTACTTC	CASSTNDRGTEEQYF
TRBV5-5	NA	TRBJ2-3	NA	TGTGCCAGCGCGCCATTCACAGATACGCAGTATTTT	CASAPFTDTQYF
TRBV3-1	NA	TRBJ2-7	TRBD1	TGTGCCAGCAGCCCTGGACGTCAACGGACAGGGAGCTCCTACGAGCAGTACTTC	CASSPGRQRTGSSYEQYF
TRBV12-3/TRBV12-4	many	TRBJ1-5	NA	TGTGCCAGCAGCACGGGGGGGAAGCCCCAGCATTTT	CASSTGGKPQHF
TRBV6-2/TRBV6-3	many	TRBJ1-5	TRBD1	TGTGCCAGCAGTTACGGACAGGGCAAGCCCCAGCATTTT	CASSYGQGKPQHF
TRBV5-1	many	TRBJ2-7	NA	TGCGCCAGCAGTCCCCAGGGAAGGTCCTACGAGCAGTACTTC	CASSPQGRSYEQYF
TRBV14	few	TRBJ2-1	NA	TGTGCCAGCAGCCAAGCCCCTCTATTAAGTCAGTTCTTC	CASSQAPLLSQFF
TRBV20-1	many	TRBJ1-2	NA	TGCAGTGCTCCAGAACAGGTGCCTAACTATGGCTACACCTTC	CSAPEQVPNYGYTF
TRBV28	few	TRBJ2-3	TRBD1	TGTGCCAGCAGTTCCCGGGACAGGGTCCGCACAGATACGCAGTATTTT	CASSSRDRVRTDTQYF
TRBV7-9	NA	TRBJ1-1	NA	TGTGCCAGCAGCACCATCGCCACTGAAGCTTTCTTT	CASSTIATEAFF
TRBV20-1	many	TRBJ2-5	NA	TGCAGTGCTGCCAACACAGGAAAAGAGACCCAGTACTTC	CSAANTGKETQYF
TRBV3-1	few	TRBJ1-5	NA	TGTGCCAGCAGCCAAGACAGGTTAAATCAGCCCCAGCATTTT	CASSQDRLNQPQHF
TRBV10-3	many	TRBJ2-3	TRBD1	TGTGCCATCAGTGAGTCGGGACAGGGGAGCACAGATACGCAGTATTTT	CAISESGQGSTDTQYF
TRBV20-1	NA	TRBJ2-7	TRBD1	TGCAGTGCTTGGGACAGGGGGAGTAACTACGAGCAGTACTTC	CSAWDRGSNYEQYF
TRBV24-1	NA	TRBJ1-1	NA	TGTGCCACCAGTGAACCTTCTGAAGCTTTCTTT	CATSEPSEAFF
TRBV7-8	NA	TRBJ2-1	TRBD2	TGTGCCAGCAGCAAAAGCGGGGTTGGTTACAATGAGCAGTTCTTC	CASSKSGVGYNEQFF
TRBV24-1	many	TRBJ2-7	TRBD1	TGTGCCACCGGACAGGGGACGTCCTACGAGCAGTACTTC	CATGQGTSYEQYF
TRBV5-1	NA	TRBJ1-1	NA	TGCGCCAGCAGCGCCGGTGGACCTGAAGCTTTCTTT	CASSAGGPEAFF
TRBV7-2	few	TRBJ2-5	TRBD2	TGTGCCAGCAGCTTAGGTCTAGCGGGAGCCCGAGAGACCCAGTACTTC	CASSLGLAGARETQYF